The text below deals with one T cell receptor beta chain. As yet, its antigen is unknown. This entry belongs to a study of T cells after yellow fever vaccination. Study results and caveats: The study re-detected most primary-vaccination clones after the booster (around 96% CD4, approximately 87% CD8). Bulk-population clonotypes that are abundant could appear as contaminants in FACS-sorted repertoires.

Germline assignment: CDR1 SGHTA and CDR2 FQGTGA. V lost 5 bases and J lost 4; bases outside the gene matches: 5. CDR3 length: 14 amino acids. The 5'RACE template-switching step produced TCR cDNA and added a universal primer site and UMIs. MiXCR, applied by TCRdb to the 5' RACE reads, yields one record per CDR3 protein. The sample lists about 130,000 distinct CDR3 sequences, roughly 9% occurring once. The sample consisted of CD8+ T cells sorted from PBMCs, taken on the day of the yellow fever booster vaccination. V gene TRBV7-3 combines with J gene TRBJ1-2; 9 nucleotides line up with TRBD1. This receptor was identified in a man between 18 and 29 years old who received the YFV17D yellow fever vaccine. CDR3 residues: CASSPGTGFYGYTF. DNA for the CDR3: TGTGCCAGCAGCCCCGGGACAGGGTTCTATGGCTACACCTTC.